The next 28 T cell receptor beta chains were all read from a single sample in a study of Graves' ophthalmopathy and Graves' hyperthyroidism. Transcripts of RNA were the source for amplifying TCR beta CDR3 regions. First-round RT-PCR used HTBI primers; second-round multiplex PCR followed. TCRdb reprocessed the multiplex PCR reads with MiXCR, giving one entry per CDR3 protein. The table shows 450,000 to 600,000 distinct CDR3 sequences, with less than 40% occurring only once. The source material was peripheral blood or thyroid tissue (not recorded which). These receptors all come from an adult man with Graves' hyperthyroidism.

The rearrangement joins TRBV20-1 to TRBJ1-5; D not certain. This CDR3 has 14 amino acids. Trimming took 0 bases from V and 0 from J, leaving 6 bases between them. The germline CDR1 and CDR2 sequences are DFQATT and SNEGSKA (reference sequence). Written as DNA, the CDR3 is TGCAGTGCTAGAGATATGCCTAGCAATCAGCCCCAGCATTTT. Residues: CSARDMPSNQPQHF.

Turning to this clonotype: A single base separates this from a much larger clone, so it may be a read error. The chain combines TRBV19 with TRBJ1-2; D unresolved. Deletions cut 4 bases from V and 3 bases from J, with 18 bases between. In germline, CDR1 is LNHDA, CDR2 SQIVND (reference sequence). The CDR3 spans 16 residues. The CDR3 region has the DNA TGTGCCAGTAGTACCTTATACACGCCACGTGACTATGGCTACACCTTC. It yields the protein CASSTLYTPRDYGYTF. Drawing the rest from reference TRBV19 and TRBJ1-2, the complete variable domain is DGGITQSPKYLFRKEGQNVTLSCEQNLNHDAMYWYRQDPGQGLRLIYYSQIVNDFQKGDIAEGYSVSREKKESFPLTVTSAQKNPTAFYLCASSTLYTPRDYGYTFGSGTRLTVV.

This chain joins TRBV6-5 and TRBJ2-7, with TRBD2 matching over 7 bases. J gave up 4 bases and V 5 bases, and 17 bases lay outside the gene matches. The CDR3 runs 17 residues. The germline CDR1 and CDR2 sequences are MNHEY and SVGAGI. DNA for the CDR3: TGTGCCAGCAGTCGGGGGTGGGAGGGCCTCCGCTCGTACGAGCAGTACTTC. This translates into CASSRGWEGLRSYEQYF.

CDR3 region: CASSTEIGELFF. The CDR3 DNA follows: TGTGCCAGTAGTACAGAGATCGGGGAGCTGTTTTTT. The chain combines TRBV19 with TRBJ2-2; D gene ambiguous. The length of the CDR3 is 12 residues. Trimming removed 4 bases at V and 7 bases at J, with 7 bases between. Germline V lookup: CDR1 LNHDA, CDR2 SQIVND (reference sequence).

Details on this clonotype: The conserved closing phenylalanine or tryptophan is absent in this CDR3, likely reflecting a read error. The DNA is left out, because the CDR3 cannot be placed on it with certainty; the CDR3 is given as TCRdb lists it. The chain carries TRBV20-1 and TRBJ2-7; TRBD2, the table's D call, was not compared with the DNA. The V gene's germline CDR1 is DFQATT and CDR2 SNEGSKA (reference sequence). Inclusive of both ends, the CDR3 amounts to 10 amino acids. CDR3 residues: CSALPRGRAS.

This clonotype was picked up many times. The chain couples TRBV6-6 to TRBJ2-7; TRBD1 matches at 7 bases. This CDR3 contains 14 residues. V lost 6 bases, J lost 3 bases, and 8 bases stayed unmatched. Germline assignment: CDR1 MNHNY and CDR2 SVGAGI (reference sequence). CDR3 amino acids: CASRPGTENYEQYF. The CDR3 bases are TGTGCCAGCAGGCCCGGGACAGAGAACTACGAGCAGTACTTC.

Note on this clonotype: Without the conserved terminal phenylalanine or tryptophan, this CDR3 likely stems from a read error. The DNA is omitted, as the CDR3 cannot be located on it reliably, and the CDR3 follows TCRdb's listing. This rearrangement joins TRBV20-1 to TRBJ1-2; the DNA was not used to check the table's D call, TRBD1. Germline lookup yields CDR1 DFQATT and CDR2 SNEGSKA (reference sequence). The CDR3 spans 8 amino acids, including both terminal residues. CDR3 amino acids: CSATDRFH.

V is TRBV20-1 and J is TRBJ2-5, with TRBD2 as a possible D gene (5 bases). The CDR3 has 16 residues. Germline-derived CDR1 and CDR2 are DFQATT and SNEGSKA (reference sequence). V gave up 0 bases and J gave up 1 base, with 15 bases separating them. CDR3 residues: CSARDSRRALQETQYF. CDR3 in DNA: TGCAGTGCTAGAGATTCGAGGCGGGCCCTCCAAGAGACCCAGTACTTC.

This clonotype was seen ten or more times. The J gene is TRBJ2-2, the V gene TRBV25-1; D gene ambiguous. The ends were cut back, 0 bases at V and 3 bases at J, with 8 bases in the middle. The germline CDR1 and CDR2 sequences are MGHDK and SYGVNS. The CDR3 has 15 amino acids. CDR3 in DNA: TGTGCCAGCAGTGAATATGAGCCGGACACCGGGGAGCTGTTTTTT. It translates to CASSEYEPDTGELFF.

The V and J genes are TRBV7-9 and TRBJ2-7; 7 nucleotides line up with TRBD1. The V gene end was trimmed by 11 bases and the J gene end by 4 bases; junction bases not matched to a gene: 17. This CDR3 contains 15 residues. CDR1 is SEHNR, CDR2 FQNEAQ, per germline (reference sequence). In DNA, the CDR3 is TGTGCCTGGAGTGTACCCTGGACAGGTAGTTACGAGCAGTACTTC. Amino acids: CAWSVPWTGSYEQYF.

J is TRBJ2-5 and V is TRBV6-1; a possible D gene is TRBD1 (6 bases). This CDR3 is built from 14 residues. V was shortened by 2 bases and J by 3 bases, with 10 bases between the two germline ends. Germline assignment: CDR1 MNHNS and CDR2 SASEGT. CDR3 in amino acids: CASSEFRGEETQYF. For the CDR3, the DNA is TGTGCCAGCAGTGAATTCAGGGGTGAAGAGACCCAGTACTTC.

This clonotype has only a few counts. The CDR3 DNA reads TGCGCCACCCGGACAGGGTCTAACCAAGAGACCCAGTACTTC. Its protein is CATRTGSNQETQYF. V is TRBV5-1 and J is TRBJ2-5; TRBD1 agrees at 8 bases. Unmatched junction bases numbered 7, after V lost 9 bases and J lost 0 bases. The CDR3 consists of 14 residues. Germline V lookup: CDR1 SGHRS, CDR2 YFSETQ.

This clonotype was seen a handful of times. This chain connects TRBV30 to TRBJ2-5, with no clear D. In germline, CDR1 is GTSNPN, CDR2 SVGIG (reference sequence). Deletions cut 0 bases from V and 2 bases from J, with 7 bases between. This CDR3 spans 13 amino acids. The CDR3 loop is CAWSVNTQETQYF. The CDR3 DNA reads TGTGCCTGGAGTGTAAATACTCAAGAGACCCAGTACTTC.

The V and J genes are TRBV5-1 and TRBJ1-1, with a possible D match to TRBD1 (6 bases). CDR3 length: 14 residues. Between the trimmed V and J ends, which lost 1 base and 4 bases, there was a span of 11 bases. Per germline, CDR1 SGHRS and CDR2 YFSETQ. CDR3 DNA sequence: TGCGCCAGCAGCTTGTGGGGGGCTCCCACTGAAGCTTTCTTT. This codes for CASSLWGAPTEAFF.

This clonotype was counted at least ten times. The chain has TRBV24-1 and TRBJ1-2; 7 bases line up with TRBD1. V lost 3 bases and J lost 6; bases outside the gene matches: 6. Per germline, CDR1 KGHDR and CDR2 SFDVKD. CDR3 length equals 14 residues. This CDR3 is CATSDRQGRHGYTF. Written as DNA, the CDR3 is TGTGCCACCAGTGATCGACAGGGACGGCATGGCTACACCTTC.

The gene calls are TRBV25-1 and TRBJ1-2, with D uncertain. This CDR3 is 13 amino acids long. Trimming removed 8 bases from V and 5 bases from J, with 15 bases in between. Germline V lookup: CDR1 MGHDK, CDR2 SYGVNS. CDR3 bases: TGTGCCAGCGTTGAAGAGCGCGATTATGGCTACACCTTC. Amino acids: CASVEERDYGYTF.

This clonotype was counted many times. The V gene is TRBV7-9, the J gene TRBJ2-7; either TRBD1 or TRBD2 may supply D (6 bases each). The CDR3 has 16 residues. Trimming removed 0 bases at V and 0 bases at J, with 12 bases between. Germline values: CDR1 SEHNR, CDR2 FQNEAQ (reference sequence). The CDR3 region has the DNA TGTGCCAGCAGCTTAGCGGGGGGCATCAGCTCCTACGAGCAGTACTTC. Residues: CASSLAGGISSYEQYF.

The V call is TRBV28, the J call TRBJ2-7; TRBD1 matches at 8 bases. Germline CDR1 reads MDHEN; CDR2 reads SYDVKM. The CDR3 has 14 amino acids. Trimming took 8 bases from V and 3 from J; bases not matched to a gene: 9. The CDR3 bases are TGTGCCAGCGTTGTCGGCAGGGGGCGCTACGAGCAGTACTTC. Its protein is CASVVGRGRYEQYF.

This clonotype was seen once. This may be a read error: a much more frequent sequence differs by one nucleotide. The chain has TRBV5-6 and TRBJ2-5; TRBD2 agrees at 7 bases. In germline, CDR1 is SGHDT, CDR2 YYEEEE. The CDR3 consists of 17 residues. The CDR3 loop is CASSLGPSGGKQEIQYF. The CDR3 DNA is TGTGCCAGCAGCTTGGGTCCTAGCGGAGGGAAACAAGAGATCCAGTACTTC.

In this sample, this clonotype turned up a few times. The chain combines TRBV15 with TRBJ2-3; TRBD1 matches at 8 bases. Germline V gene sequence: CDR1 LNHNV, CDR2 YYDKDF (reference sequence). Unmatched junction bases numbered 5, after V lost 3 bases and J lost 0 bases. This CDR3 region has 16 residues. CDR3 amino acids: CATSSGQGGSTDTQYF. The DNA of the CDR3 is TGTGCCACCAGCAGTGGACAGGGAGGAAGCACAGATACGCAGTATTTT. The entire variable domain, with the rest obtained from reference TRBV15 and TRBJ2-3, is as follows: DAMVIQNPRYQVTQFGKPVTLSCSQTLNHNVMYWYQQKSSQAPKLLFHYYDKDFNNEADTPDNFQSRRPNTSFCFLDIRSPGLGDTAMYLCATSSGQGGSTDTQYFGPGTRLTVL.

The genes are TRBV30 and TRBJ1-2; the D gene is possibly TRBD1 (6 bases). The CDR3 runs 13 residues. In germline, CDR1 is GTSNPN, CDR2 SVGIG (reference sequence). V lost 5 bases to trimming and J lost 8 bases, with 18 bases between them. The CDR3 DNA sequence: TGTGCCTGGGTGGCAGGGGCATTTGGAGGCTACACCTTC. Its translation: CAWVAGAFGGYTF.

V gene TRBV7-9 combines with J gene TRBJ1-1; unclear D gene. There are 14 residues in the CDR3. V lost 5 bases, J lost 1 base, and 11 bases lay in between. Germline assignment: CDR1 SEHNR and CDR2 FQNEAQ (reference sequence). The CDR3 bases are TGTGCCAGCAGCCACCAAATCACGAACACTGAAGCTTTCTTT. Translation: CASSHQITNTEAFF.

Concerning this clonotype: A read error may explain this, as a much larger clone is one base away. The chain recombines TRBV6-9 with TRBJ2-5, with D perhaps TRBD2 (6 bases). The ends were cut back, 7 bases at V and 4 bases at J, with 19 bases in the middle. Looked up from germline, CDR1 is MNHGY and CDR2 is SVAAGI. The CDR3 extends over 15 amino acids. The DNA for the CDR3 is TGTGCCAGCACCTTCGTAGCGGAGGCCGCAGAGACCCAGTACTTC. It yields the protein CASTFVAEAAETQYF.

The chain employs TRBV2 and TRBJ1-4, with unresolved D. The CDR3 is 17 amino acids. Looked up from germline, CDR1 is SNHLY and CDR2 is FYNNEI. Trimming took 3 bases from V and 2 from J, leaving 16 bases between them. The DNA for the CDR3 is TGTGCCAGCAGTGACGTGAAGGGTATAGCGACTAATGAAAAACTGTTTTTT. Its protein product is CASSDVKGIATNEKLFF.

The rearrangement links TRBV29-1 to TRBJ2-7; 7 bases align to TRBD2. Losses at the gene ends were 1 base for V and 7 bases for J; bases not matched to a gene: 1. From germline, CDR1 is SQVTM and CDR2 ANQGSEA. The CDR3 length is 11 residues. The CDR3 loop is CSVEAGGEQYF. CDR3 sequence (DNA): TGCAGCGTTGAAGCGGGGGGAGAGCAGTACTTC.

This chain connects TRBV10-1 to TRBJ2-3; no clear D gene. The CDR3 loop spans 14 amino acids. The germline V gene has CDR1 WNHNN and CDR2 SYGVQD (reference sequence). Trimming took 4 bases from V and 1 from J, leaving 9 bases between them. The CDR3 DNA follows: TGCGCCAGCAGTGTCACCATCGGCACAGATACGCAGTATTTT. This encodes CASSVTIGTDTQYF.

V is TRBV7-2 and J is TRBJ2-7, with D maybe TRBD1 (6 bases). Trimming removed 1 base at V and 3 bases at J, with 13 bases between. The CDR3 has 15 residues. Per germline, CDR1 SGHTA and CDR2 FQGNSA. The CDR3 reads CASSLESGQIYEQYF. The DNA of the CDR3 is TGTGCCAGCAGCTTAGAGTCGGGACAAATCTACGAGCAGTACTTC.

As for this clonotype: The limits of the CDR3 on the DNA are not certain, so only TCRdb's listed CDR3 is given. The rearrangement uses TRBV6-1 and TRBJ2-5; TRBD2, the table's D call, was not compared with the DNA. The CDR3 contains 14 residues when both ends are counted. Germline CDR1 and CDR2: MNHNS and SASEGT. The CDR3 protein is CASSEAWASGSLYF.